This T cell receptor (beta chain) was retrieved from a study of Ad26.COV2.S vaccination and SARS-CoV-2 variants. On the study more broadly: Dosing was one shot or two shots 56 days apart. Study results and caveats: While placebo recipients had lower spike-specific TCR breadth, vaccine recipients had more. Total T cell responses were possibly underestimated by TCR breadth and depth analyses.

The CDR3 loop spans 13 amino acids. V lost 6 bases, J lost 6 bases, and 6 bases stayed unmatched. Germline V gene data show CDR1 as LNHDA and CDR2 as SQIVND (reference sequence). Described treatment: some 20 received Ad26.COV2.S at low or high dose, single or two shots; about 5 received placebo; per-sample allocation not given. Sampling was done on day 63 after the first vaccine or placebo injection. Spike of the Wuhan-strain SARS-CoV-2 was expressed by an Ad26 vector, which formed the vaccine. A remark on this clone: Its antigen is as yet unknown.

Data came from immunoSEQ multiplex PCR; TCRdb stores just in-frame clones and leaves some out. The sample includes hundreds of thousands of clones, about 90% of them seen just once. Sample: peripheral blood, taken in a trial of Ad26.COV2.S vaccine versus placebo. The source of this sequence is a person aged 18-65 years who received the Ad26.COV2.S COVID-19 vaccine or a placebo. V gene TRBV19 combines with J gene TRBJ1-2; 8 bases map to TRBD1. CDR3 protein: CASRQGGLDGYTF. DNA of the CDR3: TGTGCCAGTAGACAGGGGGGTCTGGATGGCTACACCTTC.